What follows describes a single T cell receptor (beta chain). Its antigen is unidentified. The method was immunoSEQ multiplex PCR; TCRdb's version includes in-frame clones alone and lacks a portion of them. The table has 9,200 or so clones, 95% to 98% seen once; the top ten hold about 2.6%. The data are from a study of T cell clonotyping in hematopoietic cell transplantation. The germline V gene encodes CDR1 SGHAT and CDR2 FQNNGV. The CDR3 covers 15 residues. Trimming shortened V by 0 bases and J by 3 bases, and 9 bases separated the two germline ends. Findings of the study overall: Broader posttransplant TCR repertoire diversity was predicted by graft donor and pretransplant recipient Inverse Simpson Index values. Without cell sorting, CD4 versus CD8 contributions remain unresolved. Recipient TCR diversity dropped after transplant; expanded clonotypes rose from day 30 to 180.

This receptor was identified in a male patient between 60 and 69 years old who had an allogeneic stem cell transplant from a related donor, so the T cells may come from the graft donor. Some clones in this sample may be carry-over from other donors' samples. The sample here was peripheral blood mononuclear cells, taken 100 days after allogeneic stem cell transplant. The rearrangement joins TRBV11-2 to TRBJ1-5; D ambiguous. The CDR3 protein is CASSLDMAVNQPQHF. The DNA of the CDR3 is TGTGCCAGCAGCTTAGATATGGCAGTCAATCAGCCCCAGCATTTT.